This TCR beta chain was recovered during a study of T cells after yellow fever vaccination. For the study at large: Some fractions had low cell numbers, and these were prepared with SMART-Seq v4 Ultra Low Input. Findings and caveats of the study: Weaker, the secondary response peaked sooner, at day 5 versus 15.

The germline V gene has CDR1 LNHNV and CDR2 YYDKDF (reference sequence). The CDR3 runs to 17 residues. V shed 3 bases, J shed 0 bases, and the junction held 6 bases outside the gene matches. 5'RACE template switching added a universal primer site and UMIs to TCR cDNA. TCRdb reanalysed the 5' RACE reads using MiXCR and keeps one entry per CDR3 protein. The sample gives 200,000 to 250,000 distinct CDR3 sequences, under 3.5% of which show up once; around 3.2% is in the top ten. This clonotype was found a few times. Antigen unknown. This clonotype was sampled from a man aged 18 to 29 who received the YFV17D yellow fever vaccine. The V and J genes are TRBV15 and TRBJ1-3, with 9 bases lining up with TRBD1. The source was CD4+ T cells sorted from PBMCs, collected 10 days after the yellow fever booster vaccination. The CDR3 DNA reads TGTGCCACCAGCAGGGGAGGACAGGGGCCCTCTGGAAACACCATATATTTT. Protein: CATSRGGQGPSGNTIYF.